Listed below are T cell receptor beta chains from one sample, sequenced in a study of human T cells and chemical hapten exposure. TCRdb redid the calling of the RACE reads with MiXCR, one entry per CDR3 protein. The sample records 300,000 to 400,000 distinct CDR3 sequences, roughly 6.9% being singletons. The specimen comprised whole blood, sampled in connection with sensitization to the hapten diphenylcyclopropenone (DPC). The receptors stem from a woman under 30 with alopecia areata. Some clones in this sample may be carry-over from other donors' samples. Each CDR3 is given without its conserved first and last residue. Fields, in order: D gene, J gene, V gene, CDR3 protein. A D gene is named only where the DNA matches it firmly.

>TRBD1|TRBJ2-2|TRBV7-2
ASTQGANANTGELF
>.|TRBJ2-1|TRBV6-2/TRBV6-3
ASKGGWSDNEQF
>TRBD1|TRBJ1-5|TRBV2
ASSERQGDQPQH
>.|TRBJ2-2|TRBV12-3/TRBV12-4
ASSLPQSPNTGELF
>TRBD2|TRBJ2-3|TRBV6-5
ASRPLAGGGDTQY
>.|TRBJ1-2|TRBV2
ASGGAGYGYT
>TRBD1|TRBJ2-7|TRBV18
ASSPGDRVYEQY
>.|TRBJ2-2|TRBV6-5
ASSYSRNTGELF
>.|TRBJ2-3|TRBV9
ASSPQIADTQY
>TRBD2|TRBJ2-2|TRBV24-1
ATSAQTSGGLKNTGELF
>.|TRBJ2-7|TRBV5-6
ASSSLHYEQY
>.|TRBJ2-5|TRBV18
ASSPTEETQY
>TRBD2|TRBJ2-3|TRBV7-2
ASSRSSGGDTQY
>.|TRBJ1-5|TRBV12-3/TRBV12-4
ASSFGGGPQH